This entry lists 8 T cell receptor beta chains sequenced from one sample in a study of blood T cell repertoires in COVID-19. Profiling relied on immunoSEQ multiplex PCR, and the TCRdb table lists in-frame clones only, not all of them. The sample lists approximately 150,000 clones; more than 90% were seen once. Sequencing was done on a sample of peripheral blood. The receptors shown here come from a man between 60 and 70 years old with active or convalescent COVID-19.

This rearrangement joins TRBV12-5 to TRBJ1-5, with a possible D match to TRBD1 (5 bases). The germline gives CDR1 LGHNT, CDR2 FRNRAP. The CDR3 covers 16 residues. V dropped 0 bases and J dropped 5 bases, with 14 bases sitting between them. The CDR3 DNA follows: TGTGCTAGTGGTTTGGTCTTTCAGGGTGCCGATCAGCCCCAGCATTTT. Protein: CASGLVFQGADQPQHF. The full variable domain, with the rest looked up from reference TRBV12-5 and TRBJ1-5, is DARVTQTPRHKVTEMGQEVTMRCQPILGHNTVFWYRQTMMQGLELLAYFRNRAPLDDSGMPKDRFSAEMPDATLATLKIQPSEPRDSAVYFCASGLVFQGADQPQHFGDGTRLSIL.

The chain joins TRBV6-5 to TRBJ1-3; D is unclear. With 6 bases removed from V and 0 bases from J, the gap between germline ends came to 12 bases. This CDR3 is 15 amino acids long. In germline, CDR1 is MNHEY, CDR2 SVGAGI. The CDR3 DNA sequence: TGTGCCAGCAGCCGGAGTCCTGACTCTGGAAACACCATATATTTT. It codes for CASSRSPDSGNTIYF.

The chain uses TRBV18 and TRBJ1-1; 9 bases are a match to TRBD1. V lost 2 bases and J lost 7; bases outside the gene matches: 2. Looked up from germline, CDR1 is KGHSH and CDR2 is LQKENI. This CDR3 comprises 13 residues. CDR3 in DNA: TGTGCCAGCTCACCAGGGACAGGGTTTGAAGCTTTCTTT. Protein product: CASSPGTGFEAFF.

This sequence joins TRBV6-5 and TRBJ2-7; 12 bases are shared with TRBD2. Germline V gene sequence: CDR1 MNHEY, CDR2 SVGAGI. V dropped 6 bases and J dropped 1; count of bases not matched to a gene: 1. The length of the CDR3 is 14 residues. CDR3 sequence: CASRLAGGSYEQYF. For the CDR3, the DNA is TGTGCCAGCAGGCTAGCGGGGGGGTCCTACGAGCAGTACTTC.

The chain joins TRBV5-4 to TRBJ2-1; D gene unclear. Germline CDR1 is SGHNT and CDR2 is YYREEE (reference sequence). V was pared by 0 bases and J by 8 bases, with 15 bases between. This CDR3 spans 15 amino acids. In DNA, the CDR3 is TGTGCCAGCAGCTTGGAAGTGTACGGTTACGATGAGCAGTTCTTC. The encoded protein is CASSLEVYGYDEQFF.

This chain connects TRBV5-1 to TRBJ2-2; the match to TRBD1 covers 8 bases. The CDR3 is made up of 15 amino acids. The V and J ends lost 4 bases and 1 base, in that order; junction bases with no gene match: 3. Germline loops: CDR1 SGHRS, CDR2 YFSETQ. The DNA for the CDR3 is TGCGCCAGCAGCGGGGACAGGTGGAACACCGGGGAGCTGTTTTTT. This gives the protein CASSGDRWNTGELFF.

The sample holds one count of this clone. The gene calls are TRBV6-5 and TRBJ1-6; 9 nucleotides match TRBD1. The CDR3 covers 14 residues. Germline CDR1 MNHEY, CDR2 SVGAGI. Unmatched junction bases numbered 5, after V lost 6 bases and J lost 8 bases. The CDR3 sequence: CASSPGTGHSPLHF. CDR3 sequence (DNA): TGTGCCAGCAGCCCCGGGACAGGGCATTCACCCCTCCACTTT.

The CDR3 region has the DNA TGTGCCAGCTCACTACCGGGACAGGGGGATGAAAAACTGTTTTTT. Translation: CASSLPGQGDEKLFF. The rearrangement joins TRBV18 to TRBJ1-4, with 11 bases fitting TRBD1. Trimming removed 4 bases from V and 6 bases from J; junction bases left unmatched: 4. CDR1 is KGHSH, CDR2 LQKENI, per germline. This CDR3 is built from 15 residues.